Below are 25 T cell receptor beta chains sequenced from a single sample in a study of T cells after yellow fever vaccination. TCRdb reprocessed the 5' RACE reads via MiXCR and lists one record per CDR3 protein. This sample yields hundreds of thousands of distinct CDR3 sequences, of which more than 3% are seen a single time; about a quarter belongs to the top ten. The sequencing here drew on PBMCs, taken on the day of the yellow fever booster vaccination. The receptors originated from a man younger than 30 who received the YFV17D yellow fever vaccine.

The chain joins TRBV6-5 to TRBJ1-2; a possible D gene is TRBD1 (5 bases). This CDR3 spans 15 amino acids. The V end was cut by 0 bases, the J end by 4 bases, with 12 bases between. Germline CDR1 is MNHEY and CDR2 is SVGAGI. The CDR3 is CASSYSSPQAYGYTF. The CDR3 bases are TGTGCCAGCAGTTACTCGAGCCCACAGGCCTATGGCTACACCTTC.

CDR3 sequence (DNA): TGCAGTGCCGGGACAGGGTCAGGGTGGTCCTATGGCTACACCTTC. It is translated as CSAGTGSGWSYGYTF. The chain links TRBV20-1 to TRBJ1-2; TRBD1 matches 9 bases. The CDR3 covers 15 residues. V lost 6 bases, J lost 4 bases, and 12 bases stayed unmatched. CDR1 and CDR2 (germline): DFQATT, SNEGSKA (reference sequence).

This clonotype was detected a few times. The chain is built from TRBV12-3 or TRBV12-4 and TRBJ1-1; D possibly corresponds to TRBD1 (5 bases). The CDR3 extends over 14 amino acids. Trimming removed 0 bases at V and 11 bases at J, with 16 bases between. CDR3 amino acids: CASSLAYRTGGAFF. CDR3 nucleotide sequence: TGTGCCAGCAGTTTAGCGTACCGGACTGGGGGGGCTTTCTTT.

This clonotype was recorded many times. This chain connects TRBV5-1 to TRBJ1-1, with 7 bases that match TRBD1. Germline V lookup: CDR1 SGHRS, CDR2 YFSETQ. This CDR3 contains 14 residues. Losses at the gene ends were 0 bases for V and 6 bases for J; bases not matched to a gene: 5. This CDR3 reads CASSLEGAAAEAFF. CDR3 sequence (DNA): TGCGCCAGCAGCTTGGAGGGGGCGGCGGCTGAAGCTTTCTTT.

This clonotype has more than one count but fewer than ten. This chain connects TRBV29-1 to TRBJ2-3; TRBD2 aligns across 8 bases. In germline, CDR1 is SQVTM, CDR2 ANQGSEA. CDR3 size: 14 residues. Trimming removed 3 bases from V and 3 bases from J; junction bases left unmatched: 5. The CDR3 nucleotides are TGCAGCGTTGAGGGACCGGGGGGGACAGATACGCAGTATTTT. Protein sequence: CSVEGPGGTDTQYF.

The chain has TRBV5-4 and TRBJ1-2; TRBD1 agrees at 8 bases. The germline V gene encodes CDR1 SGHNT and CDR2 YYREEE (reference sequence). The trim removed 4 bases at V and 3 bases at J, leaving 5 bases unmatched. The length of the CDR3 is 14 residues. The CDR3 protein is CASSRDRGDYGYTF. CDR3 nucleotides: TGTGCCAGCAGCAGAGACAGGGGAGACTATGGCTACACCTTC.

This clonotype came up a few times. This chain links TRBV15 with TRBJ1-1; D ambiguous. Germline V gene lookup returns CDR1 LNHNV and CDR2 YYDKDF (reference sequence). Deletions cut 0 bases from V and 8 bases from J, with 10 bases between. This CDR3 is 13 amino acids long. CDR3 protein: CATSRDPGIEAFF. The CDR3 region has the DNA TGTGCCACCAGCAGAGATCCGGGAATAGAAGCTTTCTTT.

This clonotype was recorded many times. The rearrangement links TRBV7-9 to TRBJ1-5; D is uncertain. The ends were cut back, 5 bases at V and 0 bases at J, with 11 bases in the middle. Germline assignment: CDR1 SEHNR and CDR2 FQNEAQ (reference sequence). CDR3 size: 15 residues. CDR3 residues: CASSPVGASNQPQHF. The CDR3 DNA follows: TGTGCCAGCAGCCCCGTGGGAGCTAGCAATCAGCCCCAGCATTTT.

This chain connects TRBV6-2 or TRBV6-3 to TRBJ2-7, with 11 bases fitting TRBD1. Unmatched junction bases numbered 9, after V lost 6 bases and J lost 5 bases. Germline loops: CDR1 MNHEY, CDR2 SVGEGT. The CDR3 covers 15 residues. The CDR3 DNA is TGTGCCAGCAGACCAGGGACAGGGGGTTCCCACGAGCAGTACTTC. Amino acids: CASRPGTGGSHEQYF.

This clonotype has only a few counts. The CDR3 nucleotides read TGTGCCAGCAGTGCCGGGGACGGTATGAGCACAGATACGCAGTATTTT. The encoded protein is CASSAGDGMSTDTQYF. The V and J genes are TRBV5-5 and TRBJ2-3; possibly TRBD1 or TRBD2 for D (5 bases each). Trimming took off 5 bases at V and 0 bases at J, with 16 bases between the two ends. The CDR3 loop spans 16 amino acids. Germline CDR1 and CDR2: SGHKS and YYEKEE (reference sequence).

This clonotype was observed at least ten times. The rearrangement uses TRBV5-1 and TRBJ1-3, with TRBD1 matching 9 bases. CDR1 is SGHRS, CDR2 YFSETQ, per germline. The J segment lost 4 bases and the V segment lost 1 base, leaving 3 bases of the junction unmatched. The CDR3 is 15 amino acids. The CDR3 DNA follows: TGCGCCAGCAGCTTGCGGACAGGGGACGGAAACACCATATATTTT. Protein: CASSLRTGDGNTIYF.

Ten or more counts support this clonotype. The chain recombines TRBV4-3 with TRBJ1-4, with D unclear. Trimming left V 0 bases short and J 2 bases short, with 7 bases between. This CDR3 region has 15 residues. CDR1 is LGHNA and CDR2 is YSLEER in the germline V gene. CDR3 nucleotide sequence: TGCGCCAGCAGCCAAGATGAGAAGACTAATGAAAAACTGTTTTTT. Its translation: CASSQDEKTNEKLFF.

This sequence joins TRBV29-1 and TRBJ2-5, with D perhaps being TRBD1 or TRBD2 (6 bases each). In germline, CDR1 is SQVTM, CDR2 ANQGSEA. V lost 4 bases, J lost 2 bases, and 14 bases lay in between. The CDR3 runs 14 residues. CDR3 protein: CSVVLRGLQETQYF. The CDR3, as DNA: TGCAGCGTTGTGCTTCGGGGGCTTCAAGAGACCCAGTACTTC.

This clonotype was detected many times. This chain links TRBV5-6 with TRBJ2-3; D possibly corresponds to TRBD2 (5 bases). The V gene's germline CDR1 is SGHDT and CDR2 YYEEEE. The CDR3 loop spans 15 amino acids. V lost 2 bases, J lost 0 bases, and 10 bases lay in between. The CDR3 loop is CASSLSLASTDTQYF. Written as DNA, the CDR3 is TGTGCCAGCAGCTTAAGTCTAGCTAGCACAGATACGCAGTATTTT.

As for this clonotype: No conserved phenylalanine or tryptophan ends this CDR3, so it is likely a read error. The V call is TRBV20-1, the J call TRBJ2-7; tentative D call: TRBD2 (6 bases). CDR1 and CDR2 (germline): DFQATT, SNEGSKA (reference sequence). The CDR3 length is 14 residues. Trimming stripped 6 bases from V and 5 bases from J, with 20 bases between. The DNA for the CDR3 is TGCAGTGCGACACAGCGGGCAGGGCTGGACGAGCAGTACTTG. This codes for CSATQRAGLDEQYL.

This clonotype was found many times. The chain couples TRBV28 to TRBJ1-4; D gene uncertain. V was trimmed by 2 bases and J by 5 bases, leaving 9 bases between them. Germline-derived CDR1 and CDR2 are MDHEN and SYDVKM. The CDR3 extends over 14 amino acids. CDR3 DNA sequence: TGTGCCAGCAGTTTAGAACAGCAGAATGAAAAACTGTTTTTT. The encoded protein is CASSLEQQNEKLFF.

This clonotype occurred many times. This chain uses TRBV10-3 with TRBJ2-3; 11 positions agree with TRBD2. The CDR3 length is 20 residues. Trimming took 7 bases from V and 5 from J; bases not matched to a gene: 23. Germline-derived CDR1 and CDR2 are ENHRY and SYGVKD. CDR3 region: CAIKGSGTSGKRASVDTQYF. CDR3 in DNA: TGTGCCATCAAGGGGTCCGGGACTAGCGGCAAGAGGGCGTCGGTAGATACGCAGTATTTT.

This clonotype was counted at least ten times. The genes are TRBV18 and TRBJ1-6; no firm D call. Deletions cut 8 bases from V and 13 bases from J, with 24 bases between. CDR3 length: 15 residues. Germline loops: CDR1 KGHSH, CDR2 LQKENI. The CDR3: CASTQASRGFHPLHF. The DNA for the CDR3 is TGTGCCAGCACGCAGGCGTCGCGAGGCTTTCACCCCCTCCACTTT.

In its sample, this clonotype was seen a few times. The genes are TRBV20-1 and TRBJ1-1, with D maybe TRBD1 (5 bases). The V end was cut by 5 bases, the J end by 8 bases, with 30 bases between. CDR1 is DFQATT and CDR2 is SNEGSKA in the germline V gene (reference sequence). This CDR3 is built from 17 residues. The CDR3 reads CSAPGMSDGHGRLEAFF. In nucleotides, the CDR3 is TGCAGTGCTCCAGGGATGTCGGATGGGCATGGGCGATTAGAAGCTTTCTTT.

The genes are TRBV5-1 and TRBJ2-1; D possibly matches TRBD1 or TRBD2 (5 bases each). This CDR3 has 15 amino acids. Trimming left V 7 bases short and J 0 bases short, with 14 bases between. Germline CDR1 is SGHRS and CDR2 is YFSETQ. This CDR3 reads CASDPGASSYNEQFF. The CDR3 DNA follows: TGCGCCAGCGACCCCGGGGCATCCTCCTACAATGAGCAGTTCTTC.

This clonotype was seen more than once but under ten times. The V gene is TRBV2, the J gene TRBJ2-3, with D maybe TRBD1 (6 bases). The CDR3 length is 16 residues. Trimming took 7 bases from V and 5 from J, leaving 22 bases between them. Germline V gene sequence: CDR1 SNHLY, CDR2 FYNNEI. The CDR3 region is CASNPPYRAARDTQYF. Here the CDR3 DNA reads TGTGCCAGCAACCCTCCCTACAGGGCGGCTCGAGATACGCAGTATTTT.

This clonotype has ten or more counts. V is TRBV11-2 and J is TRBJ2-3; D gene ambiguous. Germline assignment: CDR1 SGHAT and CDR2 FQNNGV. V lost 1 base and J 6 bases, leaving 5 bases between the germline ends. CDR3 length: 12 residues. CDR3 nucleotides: TGTGCCAGCAGCTTAGCTTTGGATACGCAGTATTTT. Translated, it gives CASSLALDTQYF.

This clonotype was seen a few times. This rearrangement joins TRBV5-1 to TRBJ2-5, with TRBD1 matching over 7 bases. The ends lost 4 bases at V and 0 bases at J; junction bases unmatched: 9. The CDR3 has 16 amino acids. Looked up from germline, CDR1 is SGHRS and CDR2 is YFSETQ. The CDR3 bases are TGCGCCAGCAGCCTGGGGACAGTATATTACCAAGAGACCCAGTACTTC. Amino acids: CASSLGTVYYQETQYF.

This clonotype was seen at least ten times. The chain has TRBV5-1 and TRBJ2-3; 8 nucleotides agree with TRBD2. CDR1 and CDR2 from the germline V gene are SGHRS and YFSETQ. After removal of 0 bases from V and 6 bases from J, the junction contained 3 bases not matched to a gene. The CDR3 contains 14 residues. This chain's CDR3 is CASSLASSGDTQYF. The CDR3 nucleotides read TGCGCCAGCAGCTTGGCTTCTAGCGGGGATACGCAGTATTTT.

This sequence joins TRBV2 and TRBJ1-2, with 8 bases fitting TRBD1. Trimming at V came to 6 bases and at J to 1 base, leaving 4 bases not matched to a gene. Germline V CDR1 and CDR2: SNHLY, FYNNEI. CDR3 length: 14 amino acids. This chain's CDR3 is CASSPGGLNYGYTF. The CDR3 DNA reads TGTGCCAGCAGCCCAGGGGGCCTTAACTATGGCTACACCTTC.